This paragraph reports one TCR beta chain. Its antigen target is currently unknown. Qualities for individual bases were not recorded, and no much larger clone is one base off. The germline V gene (reference sequence) gives CDR1 as GTSNPN and CDR2 as SVGIG. Cut back by 5 bases and 3 bases, the V and J ends lie 13 bases apart. The CDR3 sequence holds 13 residues, the cysteine and phenylalanine included. The retained sequence is limited to the CDR3, 39 bases, with the frame set at the first base. The data originate from a study of vaccination and CD4 T cells after COVID-19 (dated 2022 in TCRdb). Study-wide context: SARS-CoV-2 positivity had been established in the convalescent patients by nasal swab PCR, and mild disease was recorded in eight to ten of these patients and severe disease in one. The convalescent cohort comprised six males and four females, including two Hispanic individuals, seven Caucasians, two Asians and one multiracial person. Two doses of either the Pfizer-BioNTech BNT162b2 vaccine (n=8) or the Moderna mRNA-1273 vaccine (n=2) were administered to participants. Post-COVID blood samples from convalescent patients were collected a median of around 100 days after diagnosis, with a range of roughly 35 to 161 days. Post-vaccine blood samples were taken a median of 72 days after the second vaccine dose, with a range of 14 to 241 days. A few convalescent patients were sampled both early after vaccination (day 14) and late after vaccination (days 161 to 241). The cultures were stimulated with overlapping spike peptide pools from SARS-CoV-2 and from the common cold coronaviruses HCoV-NL63, HCoV-OC43 and HCoV-229E. In control cultures, a CEFX viral epitope pool was used as positive control, an HIV-1 Nef peptide pool was used as negative control, or no peptide was added. The spike-specific CD4+ TCR repertoire was compared before and after mRNA vaccination in fewer than eleven COVID-19 convalescent patients and 4 infection-naive healthy vaccine recipients. What the study reported, not specific to this receptor: Among the post-vaccine SARS-CoV-2-reactive clones in convalescent patients, a median approximately 86% showed up only after vaccination, which suggests vaccine-specific priming. The number of convalescent patients in the study was relatively small, and the study did not examine early timepoints following natural infection. An increase in the median number of SARS-CoV-2-reactive clonotypes from approximately 21 after infection to 35 to 40 after vaccination was observed, but the change was not found to be significant. In convalescent patients, nearly all vaccine-specific clones (304 of 307) were found to be mono-reactive for SARS-CoV-2 spike rather than cross-reactive with common cold coronaviruses.

Libraries were built with PCR. DNA from cultured CD4+ T cells was subjected to TCR sequencing with the Oncomine TCR Beta short-read assay at the Johns Hopkins FTIC core. Genomic DNA was extracted from the cultured CD4+ T cells with the QIAamp micro DNA kit. Oncomine TCR Beta libraries made from cultured CD4+ T cells were pooled using unique dual indexes and sequenced on an Illumina iSeq 100. The study's processing was this. Non-productive sequences were removed, and CDR3s that did not start with C, did not end with F or W, or were shorter than 7 amino acids were discarded. The MANAFEST web application was used to identify antigen-specific clonotypes by comparing peptide-stimulated wells against reference wells and other culture wells. To be called positive, a clone needed an FDR below 0.05, an odds ratio above 5, and a productive frequency above 0.1% in at least two of three replicate wells. Clonotypes that were significantly expanded in both SARS-CoV-2 spike wells and at least one common cold coronavirus spike condition were defined as cross-reactive. Levenshtein distances (stringdist) and unrooted phylogenetic trees (ape) in R version 3.6.1 were used to assess CDR3 homology. The public reads were reprocessed in TCRdb via fastp at Q25 and MiXCR, keeping in-frame beta chains. Identical CDR3 protein sequences are pooled into one entry, listed with their most common genes and DNA. It is TCRdb's table, rather than the study itself, that gives the V and J calls and clone size. This sample comprises 20,000 or so distinct CDR3 sequences, roughly 40% of them detected only once. The top ten clones comprise 4.1% of the sample.

The sample's time point label, decoded: late sampling 161 to 241 days after vaccination in a few convalescent patients. The sample's treatment or condition label is to be understood as: roughly 11-day PBMC culture with coronavirus spike peptide pools or control peptides (ViraFEST assay). The ViraFEST assay, used in the study, expanded antigen-specific T cells with peptide pools and then identified the expanded clonotypes through TCR sequencing. The convalescent patients' positive SARS-CoV-2 PCR tests fell between March and December 2020, which was before the Alpha, Beta and Delta variants emerged in the United States. Over 1.5 million PBMCs per well were cultured in IMDM with about 5% human AB serum and around 10 IU/ml IL-2, plus 10 ug/ml peptide pools. Half of the culture medium was replaced with fresh IL-2-containing medium on days 3 and 7. After around 10 days of culture, CD4+ T cells were isolated by negative selection using the EasySep CD4+ T cell isolation kit. Ficoll-Paque Plus gradient centrifugation was used to isolate PBMCs from whole blood, and the isolated PBMCs were then either used fresh or cryopreserved at -140C. Each culture condition was generally run in triplicate wells.

The rearranged segments are TRBV30 and TRBJ1-2; the D gene is possibly TRBD1, with 5 bases matching. This TCR was recovered from a human donor who had recovered from COVID-19. The starting material was CD4+ T cells from blood, cultured in vitro, obtained about 7 months after SARS-CoV-2 vaccination. Here is the DNA: TGTGCCTGGGCGAGGGGTTCGGACTATGGCTACACCTTC. It is translated as CAWARGSDYGYTF. The CDR3 plus the reference TRBV30 and TRBJ1-2 genes for the other parts give the full variable domain: SQTIHQWPATLVQPVGSPLSLECTVEGTSNPNLYWYRQAAGRGLQLLFYSVGIGQISSEVPQNLSASRPQDRQFILSSKKLLLSDSGFYLCAWARGSDYGYTFGSGTRLTVV.